The 16 T cell receptor beta chains presented below share a single source sample, sequenced in a study of early T cells in non-severe SARS-CoV-2 infection. TCRdb redid the calling of the 5' RACE reads with MiXCR, one entry per CDR3 protein. The data show tens of thousands of distinct CDR3 sequences, about 14% seen once. Sequencing used whole blood, obtained at baseline. Receptors were obtained from an adult who was a healthcare worker with PCR-confirmed SARS-CoV-2 infection or an uninfected control (not recorded which).

This chain connects TRBV12-3 or TRBV12-4 to TRBJ2-2; maybe TRBD2 (6 bases). This CDR3 comprises 13 residues. The ends were cut back, 7 bases at V and 7 bases at J, with 13 bases in the middle. CDR3 amino acids: CASTPGGGGELFF. The CDR3 region has the DNA TGTGCCAGCACCCCCGGGGGTGGCGGGGAGCTGTTTTTT.

This clonotype occurred a few times. The gene calls are TRBV6-1 and TRBJ2-1; D is unresolved. The length of the CDR3 is 18 residues. V lost 5 bases and J 0 bases, leaving 20 bases between the germline ends. Germline V gene sequence: CDR1 MNHNS, CDR2 SASEGT. CDR3 nucleotide sequence: TGTGCCAGCAGTCCTTATAGAGGCGCAGTTAGCTCCTACAATGAGCAGTTCTTC. This gives the protein CASSPYRGAVSSYNEQFF.

There are a few counts of this clonotype. The rearrangement links TRBV7-3 to TRBJ2-3; 12 positions agree with TRBD2. The trim removed 3 bases at V and 5 bases at J, leaving 6 bases unmatched. There are 16 residues in the CDR3. CDR1 SGHTA and CDR2 FQGTGA come from the germline V gene. The CDR3 DNA reads as TGTGCCAGCAGCTTGACTAGCGGGAGAGTTGGAGATACGCAGTATTTT. Amino acids: CASSLTSGRVGDTQYF.

The rearrangement uses TRBV5-1 and TRBJ1-1; 8 bases agree with TRBD1. There are 15 residues in the CDR3. Germline trimming cut 1 base from V and 0 bases from J; bases unmatched to any gene: 2. From germline, CDR1 is SGHRS and CDR2 YFSETQ. CDR3 DNA: TGCGCCAGCAGCTTGCAGGGACAGGTGAACACTGAAGCTTTCTTT. Its protein is CASSLQGQVNTEAFF.

This sequence joins TRBV11-2 and TRBJ2-7; a weak D match, TRBD2 (6 bases). Germline loops: CDR1 SGHAT, CDR2 FQNNGV. Trimming cost V 3 bases and J 6 bases, with 9 bases left between them. The CDR3 runs to 12 residues. CDR3 DNA sequence: TGTGCCAGCAGCTTGGGCGGGGTCGAGCAGTACTTC. It is translated as CASSLGGVEQYF. The entire variable domain, with the rest obtained from reference TRBV11-2 and TRBJ2-7, is as follows: EAGVAQSPRYKIIEKRQSVAFWCNPISGHATLYWYQQILGQGPKLLIQFQNNGVVDDSQLPKDRFSAERLKGVDSTLKIQPAKLEDSAVYLCASSLGGVEQYFGPGTRLTVT.

V usage is TRBV12-3 or TRBV12-4 and J usage is TRBJ1-5; the D is unclear. The CDR3 sequence is 12 residues long. Trimming removed 6 bases at V and 8 bases at J, with 11 bases between. CDR3 in amino acids: CASRSQWEPQHF. CDR3 bases: TGTGCCAGCAGATCGCAGTGGGAGCCCCAGCATTTT.

This clonotype has more than one count but fewer than ten. The V call is TRBV12-3 or TRBV12-4, the J call TRBJ2-7; 8 nucleotides agree with TRBD1. Unmatched junction bases numbered 6, after V lost 6 bases and J lost 2 bases. The CDR3 sequence is 14 residues long. CDR3 region: CASRSQTGAYEQYF. The CDR3, as DNA: TGTGCCAGCAGATCCCAGACAGGGGCCTACGAGCAGTACTTC.

The V call is TRBV24-1, the J call TRBJ2-3, with 7 bases that match TRBD2. Germline assignment: CDR1 KGHDR and CDR2 SFDVKD. CDR3 size: 15 residues. V gave up 5 bases and J gave up 6 bases; unmatched junction bases: 10. The CDR3 bases are TGTGCCACCAGTGCGACTAGCTCCGGGAAGGATACGCAGTATTTT. This encodes CATSATSSGKDTQYF.

The chain has TRBV5-4 and TRBJ2-3, with TRBD2 as a possible D gene (5 bases). The germline V and J ends were trimmed by 4 bases and 8 bases, with 17 bases remaining between them. Per germline, CDR1 SGHNT and CDR2 YYREEE (reference sequence). The CDR3 sequence is 14 residues long. The CDR3 loop is CASSLLGSGSTQYF. The CDR3 nucleotides read TGTGCCAGCAGCCTGTTGGGGAGCGGATCTACGCAGTATTTT.

This clonotype was recorded a few times. This chain connects TRBV5-1 to TRBJ1-1, with a possible D match to TRBD1 (6 bases). The CDR3 runs to 15 residues. V dropped 3 bases and J dropped 5 bases, with 17 bases sitting between them. Per the germline V gene, CDR1 is SGHRS and CDR2 is YFSETQ. The CDR3 DNA is TGCGCCAGCAGCTCGCTTCAGGGGAGCGGAACTGAAGCTTTCTTT. Its translation is CASSSLQGSGTEAFF.

This clonotype was recorded a few times. The V gene is TRBV19, the J gene TRBJ2-3; 12 bases agree with TRBD2. CDR1 is LNHDA and CDR2 is SQIVND in the germline V gene (reference sequence). The CDR3 length is 16 residues. Trimming cost V 5 bases and J 0 bases; bases outside gene matches: 3. Here the CDR3 DNA reads TGTGCCAGTAGTCTCCTAGCGGGAGGGAGCACAGATACGCAGTATTTT. This sequence encodes CASSLLAGGSTDTQYF.

The J gene is TRBJ2-7, the V gene TRBV28; D is unclear. From germline, CDR1 is MDHEN and CDR2 SYDVKM. The CDR3 consists of 13 residues. V was pared by 6 bases and J by 2 bases, with 11 bases between. This CDR3 is CASSPLYAYEQYF. The CDR3 nucleotides read TGTGCCAGCAGCCCTCTATACGCCTACGAGCAGTACTTC.

The CDR3 spells CASSLSGEQYF. The DNA for the CDR3 is TGTGCCAGCAGTTTGAGCGGCGAGCAGTACTTC. This chain uses TRBV27 with TRBJ2-7; the D gene is possibly TRBD2 (5 bases). Germline CDR1 reads MNHEY; CDR2 reads SMNVEV (reference sequence). The V gene lost 3 bases and the J gene lost 6 bases, with 6 bases spanning the gap. The length of the CDR3 is 11 residues.

This clonotype occurred many times. V and J are TRBV5-5 and TRBJ2-1; D not resolved. The CDR3 runs 14 residues. Germline V gene lookup returns CDR1 SGHKS and CDR2 YYEKEE (reference sequence). The V end lost 2 bases, the J end lost 1 base, and 7 bases lay between the germline ends. The CDR3 here is CASSLDQSYNEQFF. The CDR3 bases are TGTGCCAGCAGCTTAGACCAATCCTACAATGAGCAGTTCTTC.

This clonotype was picked up many times. This chain links TRBV12-5 with TRBJ2-1; 7 bases are a match to TRBD2. The germline gives CDR1 LGHNT, CDR2 FRNRAP. CDR3 length: 15 residues. V gave up 2 bases and J gave up 5 bases; unmatched junction bases: 6. The CDR3 nucleotides are TGTGCTAGTGGTTTGTTCGGCGGGAGAAACAATGAGCAGTTCTTC. Translation: CASGLFGGRNNEQFF. The full variable domain, its missing parts supplied by reference TRBV12-5 and TRBJ2-1, is DARVTQTPRHKVTEMGQEVTMRCQPILGHNTVFWYRQTMMQGLELLAYFRNRAPLDDSGMPKDRFSAEMPDATLATLKIQPSEPRDSAVYFCASGLFGGRNNEQFFGPGTRLTVL.

The chain uses TRBV28 and TRBJ1-2; D is perhaps TRBD1 (5 bases). In germline, CDR1 is MDHEN, CDR2 SYDVKM. With 9 bases removed from V and 9 bases from J, the gap between germline ends came to 14 bases. The CDR3 covers 11 residues. The CDR3: CASNSGRRYTF. The CDR3 nucleotides read TGTGCCAGTAACTCAGGGAGACGCTACACCTTC.